The clone carrying this TCR beta chain is large in the sample. Its antigen is not identified. The data stem from a study of Tregs in tolerant kidney transplant recipients. General study results and limits: This study did not directly address biological reproducibility. The most relevant donor-specific Treg TCRbeta repertoire apparently came from expansion with activated donor B cells. Validation in larger populations is needed because few patients were studied.

Unstimulated Tregs (CD4+CD25+CD127-) and CD4+CD25- non-Tregs were sorted from PBMCs. Sequencing used immunoSEQ multiplex PCR; TCRdb keeps in-frame clones, though not all of them. Of about 15,000 clones listed, approximately 94% were seen once; the top ten hold around 13%. Trimming removed 5 bases from V and 1 base from J, with 13 bases in between. CDR3 size: 15 residues. Germline CDR1 and CDR2: LNHNV and YYDKDF (reference sequence). The gene calls are TRBV15 and TRBJ2-3; maybe TRBD2 (5 bases). Material: CD8+ T cells from blood. This sequence originates from a human donor in good health. For the CDR3, the DNA is TGTGCCACCAGCGAGAGGGTGGGAGGCACAGATACGCAGTATTTT. This translates into CATSERVGGTDTQYF.